The source of this T cell receptor beta chain is a study of blood T cell repertoires in COVID-19. The assay was immunoSEQ multiplex PCR, and TCRdb's table has in-frame clones only and misses some. The sample lists roughly 350,000 clones, approximately 89% seen once, with 10% in the top ten. Germline V lookup: CDR1 SGHAT, CDR2 FQNNGV. This CDR3 is built from 20 residues. J was trimmed by 1 base and V by 0 bases; bases with no gene match: 13. Material: peripheral blood. The chain recombines TRBV11-2 with TRBJ1-5; 9 bases are shared with TRBD1. The source of this sequence is a woman aged 30 to 39 with COVID-19, enrolled during active disease. The CDR3 region has the DNA TGTGCCAGCAGCTTAGACCGGGACAGGGAGTTAGAGTGGAGCAATCAGCCCCAGCATTTT. Translated, it gives CASSLDRDRELEWSNQPQHF. Variable domain in full (rest from reference TRBV11-2 and TRBJ1-5): EAGVAQSPRYKIIEKRQSVAFWCNPISGHATLYWYQQILGQGPKLLIQFQNNGVVDDSQLPKDRFSAERLKGVDSTLKIQPAKLEDSAVYLCASSLDRDRELEWSNQPQHFGDGTRLSIL.